What follows are 16 T cell receptor beta chains derived from one specimen sequenced in a study of T cell responses to AZD1222 COVID-19 vaccine. This table comes from immunoSEQ multiplex PCR, and its TCRdb copy is limited to in-frame clones, with some not included. Among over 90,000 clones, about nine tenths were seen once, and the ten largest hold about 4.8%. Specimen: peripheral blood, collected on day 0 of AZD1222 vaccination. The receptor set was obtained from an adult in good health.

This chain uses TRBV12-3 or TRBV12-4 with TRBJ1-2, with D possibly being TRBD1 (6 bases). Trimming took 3 bases from V and 6 from J, leaving 11 bases between them. The CDR3 loop spans 13 amino acids. CDR3 nucleotide sequence: TGTGCCAGCAGTTTTCGCAGGGGAGATGGCTACACCTTC. It specifies CASSFRRGDGYTF.

V usage is TRBV21-1 and J usage is TRBJ1-1; the D segment call TRBD1 is taken from the table without a DNA check. TRBV21-1 is a documented pseudogene. CDR3 length: 19 amino acids. The CDR3 loop is CASSKPLTGQGRMEAEAFF. CDR3 DNA: TGTGCCAGCAGCAAACCCCTAACCGGACAGGGAAGAATGGAAGCTGAAGCTTTCTTT.

The J gene is TRBJ1-1, the V gene TRBV5-6, with D hard to call. Germline lookup yields CDR1 SGHDT and CDR2 YYEEEE. The CDR3 sequence is 16 residues long. V was shortened by 1 base and J by 4 bases, with 17 bases between the two germline ends. The CDR3 loop is CASSLSGQAPITEAFF. In DNA, the CDR3 is TGTGCCAGCAGCTTGTCGGGCCAGGCGCCCATCACTGAAGCTTTCTTT. Drawing the rest from reference TRBV5-6 and TRBJ1-1, the complete variable domain is DAGVTQSPTHLIKTRGQQVTLRCSPKSGHDTVSWYQQALGQGPQFIFQYYEEEERQRGNFPDRFSGHQFPNYSSELNVNALLLGDSALYLCASSLSGQAPITEAFFGQGTRLTVV.

This chain links TRBV30 with TRBJ2-3; 12 nucleotides match TRBD2. The CDR3 contains 16 residues. Unmatched junction bases numbered 7, after V lost 1 base and J lost 5 bases. Germline V gene lookup returns CDR1 GTSNPN and CDR2 SVGIG (reference sequence). The CDR3 loop reads CAWSATSGGLGDTQYF. As DNA, the CDR3 is TGTGCCTGGAGTGCCACTAGCGGGGGGTTAGGAGATACGCAGTATTTT.

The chain combines TRBV2 with TRBJ2-5, with D tentatively TRBD2 (5 bases). This CDR3 region has 13 residues. Germline CDR1 and CDR2: SNHLY and FYNNEI. V was shortened by 5 bases and J by 3 bases, with 10 bases between the two germline ends. CDR3: CASSSPEEETQYF. Written as DNA, the CDR3 is TGTGCCAGCAGTTCCCCGGAGGAAGAGACCCAGTACTTC. The whole variable domain, remainder taken from reference TRBV2 and TRBJ2-5, is EPEVTQTPSHQVTQMGQEVILRCVPISNHLYFYWYRQILGQKVEFLVSFYNNEISEKSEIFDDQFSVERPDGSNFTLKIRSTKLEDSAMYFCASSSPEEETQYFGPGTRLLVL.

CDR3 region: CASSYGAGGGYTF. The CDR3 DNA follows: TGTGCCAGCAGTTATGGGGCAGGCGGGGGCTACACCTTC. The genes are TRBV6-5 and TRBJ1-2; D might be TRBD1 (5 bases). Trimming left V 3 bases short and J 8 bases short, with 13 bases between. This CDR3 spans 13 amino acids. Germline V lookup: CDR1 MNHEY, CDR2 SVGAGI.

The chain carries TRBV7-9 and TRBJ1-1; perhaps TRBD1 as D (5 bases). Trimming cost V 4 bases and J 2 bases, with 23 bases left between them. The germline V gene has CDR1 SEHNR and CDR2 FQNEAQ (reference sequence). This CDR3 comprises 18 residues. The CDR3 DNA is TGTGCCAGCAGCTCTATCGGGGCAGGGCATCGGCCCAACACTGAAGCTTTCTTT. Translating it yields CASSSIGAGHRPNTEAFF.

The chain recombines TRBV5-6 with TRBJ1-5; the D gene is possibly TRBD1 (5 bases). Trimming left V 0 bases short and J 7 bases short, with 11 bases between. The CDR3 extends over 14 amino acids. Germline V gives CDR1 SGHDT, CDR2 YYEEEE. The CDR3 protein is CASSLAMGLQPQHF. CDR3 coding DNA: TGTGCCAGCAGCTTGGCCATGGGACTGCAGCCCCAGCATTTT.

This sequence joins TRBV7-9 and TRBJ2-7, with D possibly matching TRBD1 (5 bases). The CDR3 has 14 amino acids. Trimming left V 2 bases short and J 4 bases short, with 12 bases between. In germline, CDR1 is SEHNR, CDR2 FQNEAQ (reference sequence). The CDR3 region is CASSLPGRFYEQYF. DNA for the CDR3: TGTGCCAGCAGCTTACCAGGGCGGTTTTACGAGCAGTACTTC.

This chain links TRBV27 with TRBJ2-3; 9 bases fit TRBD2. The CDR3 is 18 amino acids. Germline CDR1 reads MNHEY; CDR2 reads SMNVEV (reference sequence). The junction had 15 bases not matched to a gene; V was cut back by 6 bases and J by 2 bases. CDR3 sequence: CASSVEILAGSPTDTQYF. CDR3 coding DNA: TGTGCCAGCAGCGTAGAGATACTAGCGGGTTCTCCCACAGATACGCAGTATTTT.

The chain combines TRBV11-1 with TRBJ1-1, with D maybe TRBD1 (6 bases). This CDR3 region has 17 residues. The germline V gene encodes CDR1 SGHAT and CDR2 FQDESV (reference sequence). Trimming removed 0 bases at V and 3 bases at J, with 17 bases between. The CDR3 reads CASSLAPQGTADTEAFF. The DNA of the CDR3 is TGTGCCAGCAGCTTAGCTCCACAGGGCACGGCGGACACTGAAGCTTTCTTT.

This clone is judged medium-sized. The genes are TRBV27 and TRBJ1-5; 9 bases match TRBD1. Looked up from germline, CDR1 is MNHEY and CDR2 is SMNVEV (reference sequence). CDR3 length: 14 residues. Trimming took 6 bases from V and 4 from J; bases not matched to a gene: 4. The CDR3 coding sequence is TGTGCCAGCAGCCGGGACAGGGCGAATCAGCCCCAGCATTTT. Translated, it gives CASSRDRANQPQHF.

This clone has just one count. The gene calls are TRBV5-4 and TRBJ2-2, with D perhaps assigned TRBD1 or TRBD2 (5 bases each). Trimming took 4 bases from V and 2 from J, leaving 15 bases between them. The length of the CDR3 is 16 residues. Germline V gives CDR1 SGHNT, CDR2 YYREEE (reference sequence). The CDR3 DNA follows: TGTGCCAGCAGCCTGCCCGGGACGGGTAACACCGGGGAGCTGTTTTTT. This codes for CASSLPGTGNTGELFF.

The chain employs TRBV7-2 and TRBJ2-7; a weak D match, TRBD1 (5 bases). The V end was cut by 2 bases, the J end by 7 bases, with 12 bases between. Germline V gene data show CDR1 as SGHTA and CDR2 as FQGNSA. The CDR3 has 13 residues. In nucleotides, the CDR3 is TGTGCCAGCAGCTTACAACAGGTGGGGGAGCAGTACTTC. This sequence encodes CASSLQQVGEQYF.

V and J are TRBV6-5 and TRBJ1-5; 7 nucleotides agree with TRBD1. Unmatched junction bases numbered 5, after V lost 5 bases and J lost 7 bases. This CDR3 is 13 amino acids long. Per germline, CDR1 MNHEY and CDR2 SVGAGI. CDR3 residues: CASSTTGRQPQHF. CDR3 sequence (DNA): TGTGCCAGCAGTACGACAGGGCGGCAGCCCCAGCATTTT.

The chain recombines TRBV2 with TRBJ2-7; 7 nucleotides agree with TRBD2. Trimming took 1 base from V and 3 from J; bases not matched to a gene: 3. CDR1 is SNHLY, CDR2 FYNNEI, per germline. The length of the CDR3 is 14 residues. The CDR3 DNA sequence: TGTGCCAGCAGTGAAGAGCGGGGTAGCTACGAGCAGTACTTC. Its translation: CASSEERGSYEQYF.